These T cell receptor beta chains were read from a single sample in a study of shared T cell receptors in the human thymus. Clones were sequenced by immunoSEQ multiplex PCR, and TCRdb holds only the in-frame ones, with some missing. Of about 710,000 clones in the sample, approximately 87% are singletons; the top ten hold roughly 0.0094%. The sample also formed part of further work on human thymus T cells.

Sequencing was carried out using thymocytes. The receptors here all came from a boy less than two years old with a congenital heart defect. CDR3s include the opening cysteine and the closing phenylalanine or tryptophan. The order of the fields is D gene, J gene, V gene, clone size, CDR3 DNA, CDR3 protein. The D gene is left open where the match is weak. A row's size may be missing; if present it is once, few, many or a size class.

d_call: TRBD1
j_call: TRBJ2-7
v_call: TRBV10-2
clone_size: once
cdr3_nt: TGCGCCAGCACCCCCGGACAGGGTGCCCCTTACGAGCAGTACTTC
cdr3_aa: CASTPGQGAPYEQYF

d_call: TRBD2
j_call: TRBJ2-1
v_call: TRBV27
clone_size: -
cdr3_nt: TGTGCCAGCAGTTATGGGTCTAGCGGAGGGAACTACAATGAGCAGTTCTTC
cdr3_aa: CASSYGSSGGNYNEQFF

d_call: -
j_call: TRBJ2-6
v_call: TRBV7-2
clone_size: -
cdr3_nt: TGTGCCAGCAGACACCCCCTTGGGGCCAACGTCCTGACTTTC
cdr3_aa: CASRHPLGANVLTF

d_call: -
j_call: TRBJ1-4
v_call: TRBV28
clone_size: -
cdr3_nt: TGTGCCAGCAGTTTATCCCTCACAGGGATTGGTGAAAAACTGTTTTTT
cdr3_aa: CASSLSLTGIGEKLFF

d_call: -
j_call: TRBJ1-2
v_call: TRBV7-9
clone_size: once
cdr3_nt: TGTGCCAGCAGCCCCGAACACACCAACTATGGCTACACCTTC
cdr3_aa: CASSPEHTNYGYTF

d_call: -
j_call: TRBJ2-5
v_call: TRBV2
clone_size: -
cdr3_nt: TGTGCCAGCAGTGAACAGGGCGGTCCCCAGTACTTC
cdr3_aa: CASSEQGGPQYF

d_call: -
j_call: TRBJ1-3
v_call: TRBV9
clone_size: -
cdr3_nt: TGTGCCAGCACCGGGAGTTCTCCTGGAAACACCATATATTTT
cdr3_aa: CASTGSSPGNTIYF

d_call: -
j_call: TRBJ1-5
v_call: TRBV4-1
clone_size: once
cdr3_nt: TGCGCCAGCAGCCAAGATACGAAACCAGGAGGGTATCAGCCCCAGCATTTT
cdr3_aa: CASSQDTKPGGYQPQHF

d_call: TRBD1
j_call: TRBJ2-7
v_call: TRBV19
clone_size: -
cdr3_nt: TGTGCCAGTAGTCCAAGACAGGGTGGCGCCTACGAGCAGTACTTC
cdr3_aa: CASSPRQGGAYEQYF

d_call: TRBD2
j_call: TRBJ2-7
v_call: TRBV7-6
clone_size: -
cdr3_nt: TGTGCCAGCAGCTTTGGACCGACACTAGCGGAAGATTCCTACGAGCAGTACTTC
cdr3_aa: CASSFGPTLAEDSYEQYF

d_call: -
j_call: TRBJ1-1
v_call: TRBV12-5
clone_size: -
cdr3_nt: TGTGCTAGTGGTTTGGTACCTAAATCGGTCGGCAGGGGATCCACTGAAGCTTTCTTT
cdr3_aa: CASGLVPKSVGRGSTEAFF

d_call: TRBD1
j_call: TRBJ2-2
v_call: TRBV11-1
clone_size: few
cdr3_nt: TGTGCCAGCAGCTCGAAGGACAGGATGAACACCGGGGAGCTGTTTTTT
cdr3_aa: CASSSKDRMNTGELFF